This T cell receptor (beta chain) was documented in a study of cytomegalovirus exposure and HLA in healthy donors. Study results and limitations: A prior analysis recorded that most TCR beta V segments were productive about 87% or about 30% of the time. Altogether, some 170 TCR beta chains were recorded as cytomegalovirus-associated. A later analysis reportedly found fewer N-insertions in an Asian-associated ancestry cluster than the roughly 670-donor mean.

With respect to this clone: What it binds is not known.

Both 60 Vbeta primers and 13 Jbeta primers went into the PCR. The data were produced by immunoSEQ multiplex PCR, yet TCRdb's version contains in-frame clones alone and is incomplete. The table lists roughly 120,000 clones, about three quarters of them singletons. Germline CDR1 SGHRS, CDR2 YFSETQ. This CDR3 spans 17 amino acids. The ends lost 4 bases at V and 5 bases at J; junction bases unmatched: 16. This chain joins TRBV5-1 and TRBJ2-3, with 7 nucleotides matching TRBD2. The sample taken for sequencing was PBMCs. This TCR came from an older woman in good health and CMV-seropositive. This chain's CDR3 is CASSPSRRGRGLDTQYF. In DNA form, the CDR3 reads TGCGCCAGCAGCCCATCGCGTCGTGGGAGGGGATTAGATACGCAGTATTTT.